This T cell receptor (beta chain) was sequenced in a study of long-term antiretroviral therapy in people with HIV. The CDR3 length is 15 residues. Germline CDR1 SGHVS, CDR2 FQNEAQ. Trimming removed 0 bases at V and 4 bases at J, with 12 bases between. As for this clone: Its specificity is not known.

Every one of the donors gave at least one pre-ART PBMC sample and at least two post-ART PBMC samples. Study-wide results and limits: Blood sampling spanned 2004 to 2017, possibly under older ART regimens. Regardless of time point, clones expanded before ART dominated the repertoire.

Sequencing relied on immunoSEQ assay v3.0, run at survey level. It was about 40,000-55,000 T-cell genomes per sample that sequencing targeted. Profiled with immunoSEQ multiplex PCR; TCRdb holds only in-frame clones, not every one. The sample has 7,000 or so clones, roughly 70% seen once. V usage is TRBV7-8 and J usage is TRBJ1-1; D unclear. Sequences were derived from unsorted PBMCs, sampled 0.2 years after starting antiretroviral therapy. The TCR comes from a man aged 35-49 years with HIV. The CDR3 DNA is TGTGCCAGCAGCTTAGCGTCTACCAGCTCCACTGAAGCTTTCTTT. It translates to CASSLASTSSTEAFF. The full variable domain, its missing parts supplied by reference TRBV7-8 and TRBJ1-1, is GAGVSQSPRYKVAKRGQDVALRCDPISGHVSLFWYQQALGQGPEFLTYFQNEAQLDKSGLPSDRFFAERPEGSVSTLKIQRTQQEDSAVYLCASSLASTSSTEAFFGQGTRLTVV.